The subject of this entry is one TCR beta chain. Its antigen is not known. These data are taken from a study of OX40 agonist ivuxolimab in advanced cancers. Study-wide context: A diagnosis of hepatocellular carcinoma, melanoma, renal cell or head and neck cancer was present in dose-escalation patients. Study-wide findings and caveats: Circulating CD4+ and CD8+ T cells showed clonal expansion by week 6 at 0.1 to 3.0 mg/kg.

Sequenced by immunoSEQ multiplex PCR; TCRdb stores in-frame clones only, minus some. The sample carries more than 75,000 clones, about 81% recorded once. V lost 7 bases to trimming and J lost 6 bases, with 13 bases between them. In germline, CDR1 is SGDLS, CDR2 YYNGEE. CDR3 length equals 12 residues. The input for sequencing was CD4+ or CD8+ T cells sorted from blood, taken in a trial of the OX40 agonist ivuxolimab. The clonotype comes from an adult with an advanced solid tumor such as melanoma, head and neck, liver or kidney cancer. The V call is TRBV9, the J call TRBJ1-2; D unresolved. The chain's CDR3 is CASWGDGDGYTF. CDR3 DNA sequence: TGTGCCAGCTGGGGAGATGGGGATGGCTACACCTTC.